A single T cell receptor beta chain is shown here with its context. This specimen comes from a study of early T cells in non-severe SARS-CoV-2 infection. V was cut by 7 bases and J by 5 bases, with 21 bases left in between. The CDR3 spans 15 residues. Unique molecular identifiers were added to individual cDNA molecules. TCRdb passed the 5' RACE reads through MiXCR, listing each CDR3 protein once. The table has roughly 67,000 distinct CDR3 sequences, about 12% seen once. The clonotype was recovered from an adult who was a healthcare worker with PCR-confirmed SARS-CoV-2 infection or an uninfected control (not recorded which). The rearrangement joins TRBV12-3 or TRBV12-4 to TRBJ2-7; possible D gene TRBD1, 6 bases. The sequenced sample consisted of whole blood. This CDR3 reads CASTSRGKGPDEQYF. The CDR3 coding sequence is TGTGCCAGCACCTCTAGGGGGAAGGGCCCGGACGAGCAGTACTTC.